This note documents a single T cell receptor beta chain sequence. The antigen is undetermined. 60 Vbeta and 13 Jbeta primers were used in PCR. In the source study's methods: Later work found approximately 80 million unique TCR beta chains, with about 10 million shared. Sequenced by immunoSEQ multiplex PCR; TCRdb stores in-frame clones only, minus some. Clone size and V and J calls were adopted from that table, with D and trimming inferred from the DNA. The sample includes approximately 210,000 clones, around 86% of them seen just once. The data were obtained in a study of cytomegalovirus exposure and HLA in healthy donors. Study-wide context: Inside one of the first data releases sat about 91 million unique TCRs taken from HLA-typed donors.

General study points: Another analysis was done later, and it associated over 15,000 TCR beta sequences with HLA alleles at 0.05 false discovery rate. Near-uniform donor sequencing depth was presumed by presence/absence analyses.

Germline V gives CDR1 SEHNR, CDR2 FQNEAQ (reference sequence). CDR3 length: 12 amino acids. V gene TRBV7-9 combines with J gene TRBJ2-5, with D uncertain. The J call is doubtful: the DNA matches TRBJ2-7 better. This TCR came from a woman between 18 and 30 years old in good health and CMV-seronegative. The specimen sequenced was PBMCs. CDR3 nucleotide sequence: TGTGCCAGCAGCTTAAAAACCTACGAGCAGTACTTC. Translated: CASSLKTYEQYF.